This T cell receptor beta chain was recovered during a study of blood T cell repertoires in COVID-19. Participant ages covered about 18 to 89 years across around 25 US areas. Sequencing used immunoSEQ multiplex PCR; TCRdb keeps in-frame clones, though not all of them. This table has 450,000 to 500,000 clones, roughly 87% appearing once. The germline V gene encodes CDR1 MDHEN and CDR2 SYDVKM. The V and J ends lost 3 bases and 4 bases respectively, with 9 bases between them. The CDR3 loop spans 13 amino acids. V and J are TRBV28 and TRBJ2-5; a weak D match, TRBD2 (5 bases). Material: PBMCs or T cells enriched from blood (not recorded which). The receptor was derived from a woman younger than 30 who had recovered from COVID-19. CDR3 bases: TGTGCCAGCAGTTTGCGGGCCGCAGAGACCCAGTACTTC. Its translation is CASSLRAAETQYF. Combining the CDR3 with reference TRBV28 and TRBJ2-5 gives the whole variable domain DVKVTQSSRYLVKRTGEKVFLECVQDMDHENMFWYRQDPGLGLRLIYFSYDVKMKEKGDIPEGYSVSREKKERFSLILESASTNQTSMYLCASSLRAAETQYFGPGTRLLVL.